What follows describes a single TCR beta chain. Its antigen is still unknown. Trimming stripped 5 bases from V and 3 bases from J, with 17 bases between. CDR1 and CDR2 from the germline V gene are MNHEY and SMNVEV (reference sequence). The length of the CDR3 is 15 residues. All of the sorted populations showed purity greater than 95%. This sample is part of a study of beta chain features in type 1 diabetes. Expressed TCRB transcripts were sequenced, since all the RNA that had been isolated was reverse transcribed. This table comes from immunoSEQ multiplex PCR, and its TCRdb copy is limited to in-frame clones, with some not included. The data contain hundreds of thousands of clones, roughly a tenth of them singletons. General study results and limits: Still unanswered here is whether HLA type influences TCRB rearrangement. TCRB CDR3 length was moderately but significantly reduced in all four CD4+ subsets of Type 1 diabetes patients. Sampled from patients, naive, central memory and Treg TCRB repertoires appeared more similar than those sampled from healthy donors.

The chain combines TRBV27 with TRBJ2-7; D remains unclear. This TCR came from a man aged 30 to 39 with type 1 diabetes. Sequenced sample: naive CD4+ T cells from blood. CDR3 residues: CASSPVQAPGYEQYF. The CDR3 DNA is TGTGCCAGCAGTCCCGTTCAGGCTCCTGGCTACGAGCAGTACTTC.